A single sample gave rise to the 22 T cell receptor beta chains below, sequenced in a study of shared clonotypes between healthy human individuals. Sequencing used immunoSEQ multiplex PCR; TCRdb keeps in-frame clones, though not all of them. The sample records 2.3 million or so clones, more than 80% being singletons. Sample: naive CD4+ T cells from PBMCs. The sample's subset: CD45RA+ positively selected. The receptors stem from a man younger than 30 in good health. Some clones in this sample may be carry-over from other donors' samples.

The chain combines TRBV7-3 with TRBJ2-3, with 9 bases that match TRBD2. The CDR3 is 18 residues long. Germline lookup yields CDR1 SGHTA and CDR2 FQGTGA. Unmatched junction bases numbered 14, after V lost 5 bases and J lost 2 bases. CDR3 DNA sequence: TGTGCCAGCAGCCTCTCGGCTCGCCTAGCGGGAACCACAGATACGCAGTATTTT. Amino acid sequence: CASSLSARLAGTTDTQYF. Supplemented by reference TRBV7-3 and TRBJ2-3, the full variable domain reads GAGVSQTPSNKVTEKGKYVELRCDPISGHTALYWYRQSLGQGPEFLIYFQGTGAADDSGLPNDRFFAVRPEGSVSTLKIQRTERGDSAVYLCASSLSARLAGTTDTQYFGPGTRLTVL.

The J gene is TRBJ1-4, the V gene TRBV7-6, with D perhaps matching TRBD1 (5 bases). Trimming stripped 2 bases from V and 7 bases from J, with 14 bases between. The CDR3 is 15 amino acids. Per the germline V gene, CDR1 is SGHVS and CDR2 is FNYEAQ. In nucleotides, the CDR3 is TGTGCCAGCAGCTTATTGCGGGGCGGGGGTGAAAAACTGTTTTTT. Residues: CASSLLRGGGEKLFF.

The chain carries TRBV7-8 and TRBJ1-2; D gene unclear. Germline CDR1 and CDR2: SGHVS and FQNEAQ. This CDR3 has 15 residues. V was trimmed by 0 bases and J by 1 base, leaving 9 bases between them. CDR3 coding DNA: TGTGCCAGCAGCTTAGCGCTGAGGAGTAACTATGGCTACACCTTC. Residues: CASSLALRSNYGYTF.

The V gene is TRBV29-1, the J gene TRBJ2-7, with TRBD2 as a possible D gene (6 bases). The CDR3 has 13 amino acids. The germline CDR1 and CDR2 sequences are SQVTM and ANQGSEA. Trimming took 1 base from V and 5 from J, leaving 12 bases between them. The DNA for the CDR3 is TGCAGCGTTGAAGGGCTAGCGAGCGACGAGCAGTACTTC. Its translation: CSVEGLASDEQYF.

In the case of this clone: Different DNA sequences within this sample yield the same CDR3. V is TRBV19 and J is TRBJ2-2; no clear D gene. The CDR3 is 14 residues long. V dropped 0 bases and J dropped 1 base, with 3 bases sitting between them. Germline-derived CDR1 and CDR2 are LNHDA and SQIVND (reference sequence). CDR3 amino acids: CASSIDRNTGELFF. DNA for the CDR3: TGTGCCAGTAGTATAGATCGGAACACCGGGGAGCTGTTTTTT.

Only one count was recorded for this clone. V is TRBV27 and J is TRBJ2-5; the match to TRBD2 covers 7 bases. Germline V gene sequence: CDR1 MNHEY, CDR2 SMNVEV (reference sequence). The CDR3 covers 14 residues. The J segment lost 3 bases and the V segment lost 1 base, leaving 2 bases of the junction unmatched. DNA of the CDR3: TGTGCCAGCAGTTTATACGGGACTAAAGAGACCCAGTACTTC. Translating gives CASSLYGTKETQYF.

This chain links TRBV15 with TRBJ1-1; no clear D. The CDR3 contains 13 residues. CDR1 is LNHNV and CDR2 is YYDKDF in the germline V gene (reference sequence). V lost 7 bases, J lost 4 bases, and 13 bases lay in between. CDR3 protein: CATKVASGTEAFF. DNA for the CDR3: TGTGCCACCAAGGTAGCGTCGGGCACTGAAGCTTTCTTT.

The V and J genes are TRBV5-6 and TRBJ1-1; D might be TRBD1 (5 bases). Between the trimmed V and J ends, which lost 2 bases and 5 bases, there was a span of 13 bases. The CDR3 covers 14 residues. Germline V lookup: CDR1 SGHDT, CDR2 YYEEEE. CDR3 nucleotide sequence: TGTGCCAGCAGCTTATTCGGGGGAGAGACTGAAGCTTTCTTT. It translates to CASSLFGGETEAFF.

V is TRBV28 and J is TRBJ1-2, with 7 positions matching TRBD1. With 8 bases clipped from V and 4 bases from J, the junction kept 13 bases outside the gene matches. Germline V lookup: CDR1 MDHEN, CDR2 SYDVKM. This CDR3 comprises 15 residues. CDR3 nucleotide sequence: TGTGCCAGCGACCGCCGGGACAGACCTCTCTATGGCTACACCTTC. Its translation is CASDRRDRPLYGYTF.

V and J are TRBV30 and TRBJ1-2; D is possibly TRBD1 (6 bases). Germline-derived CDR1 and CDR2 are GTSNPN and SVGIG (reference sequence). The V gene lost 3 bases and the J gene lost 3 bases, with 14 bases spanning the gap. CDR3 length equals 14 residues. In nucleotides, the CDR3 is TGTGCCTGGAGAAGAGGACAGTCTGACTATGGCTACACCTTC. It yields the protein CAWRRGQSDYGYTF.

The chain combines TRBV25-1 with TRBJ2-7, with D tentatively TRBD1 or TRBD2 (6 bases each). V was clipped by 5 bases and J by 12 bases, with 20 bases between them. From germline, CDR1 is MGHDK and CDR2 SYGVNS. The length of the CDR3 is 13 residues. Written as DNA, the CDR3 is TGTGCCAGCAGTTCGGGGGCAGCCAGGGTCTCGTACTTC. This gives the protein CASSSGAARVSYF.

The V gene is TRBV21-1, the J gene TRBJ1-2; the DNA was not compared with TRBD1, the D call given in the table. TRBV21-1 is classified as a pseudogene. The CDR3 is made up of 16 amino acids. The CDR3 loop is CASSKSGQGANYGYTF. The CDR3 DNA reads as TGTGCCAGCAGCAAAAGCGGACAGGGGGCTAACTATGGCTACACCTTC.

The rearrangement uses TRBV9 and TRBJ2-7; 10 nucleotides agree with TRBD1. The J segment lost 3 bases and the V segment lost 2 bases, leaving 5 bases of the junction unmatched. The CDR3 has 15 residues. Looked up from germline, CDR1 is SGDLS and CDR2 is YYNGEE. The CDR3 sequence: CASSVGQGNYYEQYF. CDR3 DNA: TGTGCCAGCAGCGTGGGACAGGGGAATTACTACGAGCAGTACTTC.

The genes are TRBV7-6 and TRBJ2-5; 7 positions match TRBD2. Germline CDR1 reads SGHVS; CDR2 reads FNYEAQ. The CDR3 is 14 amino acids. V was pared by 3 bases and J by 5 bases, with 6 bases of the junction left unmatched. The CDR3 reads CASSLTGGWETQYF. Written as DNA, the CDR3 is TGTGCCAGCAGCTTGACGGGGGGTTGGGAGACCCAGTACTTC.

The chain couples TRBV10-3 to TRBJ2-3, with 11 bases fitting TRBD2. This CDR3 has 17 residues. V lost 6 bases, J lost 0 bases, and 8 bases stayed unmatched. The germline CDR1 and CDR2 sequences are ENHRY and SYGVKD. CDR3 protein: CAIRGTSGVPSTDTQYF. The CDR3 region has the DNA TGTGCCATCAGGGGGACTAGCGGCGTTCCTAGCACAGATACGCAGTATTTT.

The chain uses TRBV4-1 and TRBJ2-5; no definite D call. The end of the DNA fits TRBJ2-7 better, so the J call may be wrong. Germline V lookup: CDR1 MGHRA, CDR2 YSYEKL. The CDR3 consists of 13 residues. DNA of the CDR3: TGCGCCAGCAGCCAAGACCCTAACTACGAGCAGTACTTC. Protein product: CASSQDPNYEQYF.

In DNA form, the CDR3 reads TGCGCCAGCAGCGACCAACCCGGGGTCTCTGGGGCCAACGTCCTGACTTTC. It is translated as CASSDQPGVSGANVLTF. This sequence joins TRBV5-1 and TRBJ2-6; possibly TRBD2 for D (5 bases). This CDR3 spans 17 amino acids. V dropped 4 bases and J dropped 0 bases, with 14 bases sitting between them. Germline assignment: CDR1 SGHRS and CDR2 YFSETQ.

The DNA of the CDR3 is TGCGCCAGCAGCCAAGATCACCGGCGGGAGCAGTACTTC. It is translated as CASSQDHRREQYF. V gene TRBV4-1 combines with J gene TRBJ2-7, with D unclear. CDR3 size: 13 residues. Germline CDR1 and CDR2: MGHRA and YSYEKL. V lost 0 bases to trimming and J lost 7 bases, with 10 bases between them.

The J gene is TRBJ2-7, the V gene TRBV28; 9 bases match TRBD1. The CDR3 sequence is 15 residues long. The germline CDR1 and CDR2 sequences are MDHEN and SYDVKM. Germline trimming cut 5 bases from V and 5 bases from J; bases unmatched to any gene: 10. CDR3 nucleotides: TGTGCCAGCAGTACCTTAGGACAGGGGAGGGACGAGCAGTACTTC. Translation gives CASSTLGQGRDEQYF.

The rearrangement uses TRBV14 and TRBJ2-1; 10 bases are a match to TRBD2. CDR1 is SGHDN and CDR2 is FVKESK in the germline V gene. The CDR3 covers 18 residues. J was trimmed by 4 bases and V by 1 base; bases with no gene match: 10. The CDR3 loop reads CASSQGILAGAQYNEQFF. The CDR3, as DNA: TGTGCCAGCAGCCAAGGTATCCTAGCGGGAGCTCAGTACAATGAGCAGTTCTTC.

J is TRBJ1-4 and V is TRBV10-2, with D possibly TRBD1 on 6 matching bases. CDR1 WSHSY and CDR2 SAAADI come from the germline V gene. The CDR3 length is 16 residues. Trimming took 3 bases from V and 5 from J, leaving 16 bases between them. The CDR3 loop is CASSDGGRDGNEKLFF. The CDR3 region has the DNA TGCGCCAGCAGTGACGGGGGGCGGGACGGAAATGAAAAACTGTTTTTT.

The V call is TRBV19, the J call TRBJ2-7; possibly TRBD1 for D (6 bases). The CDR3 loop spans 15 amino acids. Germline assignment: CDR1 LNHDA and CDR2 SQIVND (reference sequence). V lost 6 bases and J 5 bases, leaving 20 bases between the germline ends. DNA of the CDR3: TGTGCCAGTAGGAACAGGGCGCTAGCTTCCCACGAGCAGTACTTC. Protein: CASRNRALASHEQYF.